These 17 T cell receptor beta chains were all obtained from the same sample, sequenced in a study of cytomegalovirus exposure and HLA in healthy donors. The PCR contained 60 Vbeta and 13 Jbeta primers. Profiling relied on immunoSEQ multiplex PCR, and the TCRdb table lists in-frame clones only, not all of them. Of 84,000 or so clones listed, 70% to 80% are singletons. Input material: PBMCs. The receptors shown here come from a human donor in good health.

The gene calls are TRBV10-2 and TRBJ2-7; possibly TRBD1 for D (5 bases). Germline loops: CDR1 WSHSY, CDR2 SAAADI. The CDR3 spans 11 residues. V was trimmed by 6 bases and J by 6 bases, leaving 9 bases between them. The CDR3 nucleotides are TGCGCCAGCAGCCAGGGTTGCGAGCAGTACTTC. It yields the protein CASSQGCEQYF.

V usage is TRBV2 and J usage is TRBJ1-1; no reliable D call. Trimming stripped 6 bases from V and 1 base from J, with 12 bases between. Germline V gene sequence: CDR1 SNHLY, CDR2 FYNNEI. This CDR3 has 14 residues. This CDR3 reads CASRAEWANTEAFF. CDR3 in DNA: TGTGCCAGCAGGGCCGAATGGGCGAACACTGAAGCTTTCTTT.

The chain couples TRBV6-5 to TRBJ1-4; a possible D gene is TRBD1 (5 bases). Germline V CDR1 and CDR2: MNHEY, SVGAGI. Between the trimmed V and J ends, which lost 6 bases and 3 bases, there was a span of 14 bases. The CDR3 length is 15 residues. The CDR3 reads CASSTRGNSNEKLFF. The CDR3 DNA follows: TGTGCCAGCAGCACCCGGGGGAACTCTAATGAAAAACTGTTTTTT.

V is TRBV2 and J is TRBJ1-5, with D tentatively TRBD1 (5 bases). Trimming removed 6 bases from V and 2 bases from J, with 14 bases in between. Germline values: CDR1 SNHLY, CDR2 FYNNEI. The CDR3 is made up of 15 amino acids. The CDR3 reads CASRDAARGNQPQHF. In nucleotides, the CDR3 is TGTGCCAGCAGAGACGCCGCCAGGGGCAATCAGCCCCAGCATTTT.

This clone showed up just a few times. The V call is TRBV25-1, the J call TRBJ2-5, with D perhaps TRBD1 (6 bases). CDR1 MGHDK and CDR2 SYGVNS come from the germline V gene. V was cut by 2 bases and J by 3 bases, with 10 bases left in between. The CDR3 runs to 14 residues. The CDR3 reads CASSEAGAKETQYF. CDR3 in DNA: TGTGCCAGCAGTGAAGCAGGGGCGAAAGAGACCCAGTACTTC.

The V gene is TRBV19, the J gene TRBJ1-4; D gene ambiguous. This CDR3 has 14 residues. V lost 2 bases, J lost 3 bases, and 7 bases lay in between. From germline, CDR1 is LNHDA and CDR2 SQIVND (reference sequence). In nucleotides, the CDR3 is TGTGCCAGTAGTATAAGCACGGCTAATGAAAAACTGTTTTTT. Its protein is CASSISTANEKLFF.

This chain uses TRBV4-1 with TRBJ2-1, with a tentative D call TRBD1 (6 bases). Germline V gene sequence: CDR1 MGHRA, CDR2 YSYEKL. The CDR3 has 11 residues. Deletions cut 6 bases from V and 7 bases from J, with 7 bases between. CDR3 nucleotides: TGCGCCAGCAGACAGGGTAATGAGCAGTTCTTC. The encoded protein is CASRQGNEQFF.

The chain employs TRBV20-1 and TRBJ2-3, with D maybe TRBD2 (6 bases). CDR3 length: 11 amino acids. V dropped 6 bases and J dropped 5 bases, with 9 bases sitting between them. CDR1 is DFQATT, CDR2 SNEGSKA, per germline (reference sequence). The CDR3 protein is CSAGGGDTQYF. The DNA of the CDR3 is TGCAGTGCGGGGGGAGGAGATACGCAGTATTTT.

The sample holds a few counts of this clone. V and J are TRBV6-1 and TRBJ1-2, with 7 bases identical to TRBD1. Germline V CDR1 and CDR2: MNHNS, SASEGT. The CDR3 contains 14 residues. The CDR3 bases are TGTGAGAAACCGAAGCGGTACAGGGGAGGTGGCTACACCTTC. Encoded protein: CEKPKRYRGGGYTF.

The count of this clone is one. The CDR3 protein is CSVDFWQGPPQSLRSGANVLTF. Written as DNA, the CDR3 is TGCAGCGTTGATTTTTGGCAGGGCCCCCCTCAGAGCCTCAGGTCTGGGGCCAACGTCCTGACTTTC. The chain couples TRBV29-1 to TRBJ2-6; a weak D match, TRBD1 (5 bases). The V gene's germline CDR1 is SQVTM and CDR2 ANQGSEA. This CDR3 region has 22 residues. With 3 bases removed from V and 1 base from J, the gap between germline ends came to 31 bases. The entire variable domain, with the rest obtained from reference TRBV29-1 and TRBJ2-6, is as follows: SAVISQKPSRDICQRGTSLTIQCQVDSQVTMMFWYRQQPGQSLTLIATANQGSEATYESGFVIDKFPISRPNLTFSTLTVSNMSPEDSSIYLCSVDFWQGPPQSLRSGANVLTFGAGSRLTVL.

The V and J genes are TRBV7-2 and TRBJ1-1; no clear D. This CDR3 is built from 12 residues. Germline CDR1 is SGHTA and CDR2 is FQGNSA. Deletions cut 6 bases from V and 5 bases from J, with 10 bases between. CDR3 nucleotide sequence: TGTGCCAGCAGACCGAGAGGAACTGAAGCTTTCTTT. Translation: CASRPRGTEAFF.

This clone was seen a single time. The CDR3 is CAWSVGSPGGWQPQHF. Here the CDR3 DNA reads TGTGCCTGGAGTGTGGGGTCCCCAGGGGGCTGGCAGCCCCAGCATTTT. V usage is TRBV30 and J usage is TRBJ1-5; TRBD1 agrees at 8 bases. CDR1 is GTSNPN, CDR2 SVGIG, per germline (reference sequence). With V trimmed by 0 bases and J by 7 bases, 11 bases remained unmatched. The CDR3 runs 16 residues.

On this clone: The junction does not match germline at one end; this may be a read error. The chain has TRBV7-9 and TRBJ2-1; weak D call: TRBD2 (6 bases). CDR1 SEHNR and CDR2 FQNEAQ come from the germline V gene (reference sequence). The length of the CDR3 is 12 residues. Here the CDR3 DNA reads TGTTCCAGCAGCTTAGTGGGGGGTGAGCAGTTCTTC. Translated: CSSSLVGGEQFF.

This sequence joins TRBV29-1 and TRBJ1-5, with 12 bases identical to TRBD1. The length of the CDR3 is 16 residues. Germline assignment: CDR1 SQVTM and CDR2 ANQGSEA. The CDR3 DNA reads as TGCAGAGGCCCGGGACAGGGGGCAGAAAGCAATCAGCCCCAGCATTTT. Amino acids: CRGPGQGAESNQPQHF.

V gene TRBV2 combines with J gene TRBJ1-2; D possibly corresponds to TRBD1 (6 bases). The CDR3 length is 13 residues. CDR1 is SNHLY and CDR2 is FYNNEI in the germline V gene. V lost 7 bases to trimming and J lost 5 bases, with 14 bases between them. CDR3 coding DNA: TGTGCCAGCAACAGGGTTACGATGTATGGCTACACCTTC. Protein sequence: CASNRVTMYGYTF. Supplemented by reference TRBV2 and TRBJ1-2, the full variable domain reads EPEVTQTPSHQVTQMGQEVILRCVPISNHLYFYWYRQILGQKVEFLVSFYNNEISEKSEIFDDQFSVERPDGSNFTLKIRSTKLEDSAMYFCASNRVTMYGYTFGSGTRLTVV.

V usage is TRBV7-9 and J usage is TRBJ2-1; 9 bases map to TRBD2. The CDR3 has 15 amino acids. Germline CDR1 and CDR2: SEHNR and FQNEAQ (reference sequence). Losses at the gene ends were 5 bases for V and 6 bases for J; bases not matched to a gene: 8. CDR3 sequence (DNA): TGTGCCAGCAGCACGCCAGCGGGGGGCCTCAATGAGCAGTTCTTC. This sequence encodes CASSTPAGGLNEQFF.

The CDR3 bases are TGTGCCAGCAGCTTGTTTCAGGGTCAGCCCCAGCATTTT. Protein: CASSLFQGQPQHF. V is TRBV5-5 and J is TRBJ1-5, with a tentative D call TRBD1 (5 bases). The CDR3 has 13 residues. The germline gives CDR1 SGHKS, CDR2 YYEKEE (reference sequence). Trimming cost V 1 base and J 6 bases, with 8 bases left between them.